This T cell receptor beta chain was retrieved from a study of post-analysis software for immune sequencing data. Points from the study as a whole: Roughly 5 TRBV segments occurring more often in patients than controls included TRBV5-6, TRBV5-1 and TRBV20-1.

Libraries were made from TCR beta cDNA, and they carried unique molecular identifiers. In TCRdb, the PCR reads were re-called with MiXCR into one record per CDR3 protein. The sample shows roughly 870,000 distinct CDR3 sequences, about 50% of them seen only once. A remark on this clonotype: Its antigen is unknown.

The CDR3 runs 15 residues. J gave up 6 bases and V 3 bases, and 6 bases lay outside the gene matches. Germline V gene lookup returns CDR1 KGHSH and CDR2 LQKENI. The genes are TRBV18 and TRBJ1-5; 9 positions agree with TRBD1. Sequencing input: blood. The source of this sequence is a girl aged 10 to 17 with multiple sclerosis. The CDR3 DNA reads TGTGCCAGCTCACCCATGACAGGGGGTAGTCAGCCCCAGCATTTT. It codes for CASSPMTGGSQPQHF.